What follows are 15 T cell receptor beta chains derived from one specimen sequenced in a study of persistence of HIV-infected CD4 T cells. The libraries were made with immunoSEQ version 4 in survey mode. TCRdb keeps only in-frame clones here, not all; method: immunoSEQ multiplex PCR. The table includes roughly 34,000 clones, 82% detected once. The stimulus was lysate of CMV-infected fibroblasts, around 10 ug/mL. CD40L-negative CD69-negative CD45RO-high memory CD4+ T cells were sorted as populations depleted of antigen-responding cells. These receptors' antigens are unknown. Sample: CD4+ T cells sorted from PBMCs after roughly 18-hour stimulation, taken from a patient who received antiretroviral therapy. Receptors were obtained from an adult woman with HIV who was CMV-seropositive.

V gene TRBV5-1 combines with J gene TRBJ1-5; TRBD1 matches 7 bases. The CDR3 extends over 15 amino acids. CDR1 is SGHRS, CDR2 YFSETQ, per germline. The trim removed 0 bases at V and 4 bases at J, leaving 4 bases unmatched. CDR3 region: CASSLEGARNQPQHF. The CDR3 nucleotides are TGCGCCAGCAGCTTGGAGGGGGCACGGAATCAGCCCCAGCATTTT.

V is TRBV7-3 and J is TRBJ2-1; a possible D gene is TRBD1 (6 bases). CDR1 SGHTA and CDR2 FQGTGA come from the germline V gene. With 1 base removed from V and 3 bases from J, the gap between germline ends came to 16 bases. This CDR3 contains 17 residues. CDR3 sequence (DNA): TGTGCCAGCAGCTTAAGGTCCGGCAGGGGAAACTACAATGAGCAGTTCTTC. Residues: CASSLRSGRGNYNEQFF.

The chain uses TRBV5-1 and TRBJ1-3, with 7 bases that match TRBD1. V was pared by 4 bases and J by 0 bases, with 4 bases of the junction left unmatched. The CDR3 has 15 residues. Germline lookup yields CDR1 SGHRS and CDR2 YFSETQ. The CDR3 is CASSPGQVSGNTIYF. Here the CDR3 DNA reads TGCGCCAGCAGCCCCGGACAGGTCTCTGGAAACACCATATATTTT.

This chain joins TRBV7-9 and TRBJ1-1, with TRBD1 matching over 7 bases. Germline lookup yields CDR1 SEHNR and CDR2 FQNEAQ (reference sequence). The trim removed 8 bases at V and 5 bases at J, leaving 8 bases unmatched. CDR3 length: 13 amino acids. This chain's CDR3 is CASGQEMETEAFF. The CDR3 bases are TGTGCCAGCGGACAGGAGATGGAGACTGAAGCTTTCTTT.

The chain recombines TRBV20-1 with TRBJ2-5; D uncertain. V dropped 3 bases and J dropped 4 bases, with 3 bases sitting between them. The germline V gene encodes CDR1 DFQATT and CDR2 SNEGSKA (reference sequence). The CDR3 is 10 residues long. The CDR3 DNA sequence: TGCAGTGCTAGTACAGAGACCCAGTACTTC. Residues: CSASTETQYF.

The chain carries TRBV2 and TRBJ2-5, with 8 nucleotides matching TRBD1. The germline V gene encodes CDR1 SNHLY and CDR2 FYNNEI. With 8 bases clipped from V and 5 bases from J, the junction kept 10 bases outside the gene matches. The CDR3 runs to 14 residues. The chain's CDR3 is CASLRTGLWETQYF. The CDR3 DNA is TGTGCCAGCCTCCGGACAGGGCTGTGGGAGACCCAGTACTTC.

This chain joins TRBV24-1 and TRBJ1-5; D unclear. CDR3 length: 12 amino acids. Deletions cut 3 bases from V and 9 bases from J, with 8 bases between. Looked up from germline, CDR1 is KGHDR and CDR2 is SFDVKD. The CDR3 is CATSDQAGPQHF. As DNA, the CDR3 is TGTGCCACCAGTGATCAGGCAGGGCCCCAGCATTTT.

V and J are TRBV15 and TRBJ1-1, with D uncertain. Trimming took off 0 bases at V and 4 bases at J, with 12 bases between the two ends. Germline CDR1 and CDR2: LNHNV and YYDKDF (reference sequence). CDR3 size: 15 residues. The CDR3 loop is CATSRDLAGSTEAFF. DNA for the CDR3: TGTGCCACCAGCAGAGATCTGGCGGGGAGCACTGAAGCTTTCTTT. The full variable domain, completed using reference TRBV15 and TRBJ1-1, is DAMVIQNPRYQVTQFGKPVTLSCSQTLNHNVMYWYQQKSSQAPKLLFHYYDKDFNNEADTPDNFQSRRPNTSFCFLDIRSPGLGDTAMYLCATSRDLAGSTEAFFGQGTRLTVV.

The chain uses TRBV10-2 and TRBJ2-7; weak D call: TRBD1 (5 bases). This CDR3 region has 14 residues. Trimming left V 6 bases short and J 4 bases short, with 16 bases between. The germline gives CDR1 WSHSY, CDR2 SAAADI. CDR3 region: CASRVGQGLYEQYF. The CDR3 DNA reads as TGCGCCAGCAGGGTTGGGCAGGGTTTATACGAGCAGTACTTC.

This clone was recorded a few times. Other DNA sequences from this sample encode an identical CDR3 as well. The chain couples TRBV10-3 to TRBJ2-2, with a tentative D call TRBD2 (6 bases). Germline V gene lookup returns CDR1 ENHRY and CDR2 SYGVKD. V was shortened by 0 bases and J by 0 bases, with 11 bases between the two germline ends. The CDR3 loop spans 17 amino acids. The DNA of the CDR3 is TGTGCCATCAGTGAGTCGTTAACGGGGGCGAACACCGGGGAGCTGTTTTTT. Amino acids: CAISESLTGANTGELFF.

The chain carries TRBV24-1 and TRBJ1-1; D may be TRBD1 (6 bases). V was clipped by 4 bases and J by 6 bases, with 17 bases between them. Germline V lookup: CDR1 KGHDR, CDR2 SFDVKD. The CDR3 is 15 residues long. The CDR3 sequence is CATSDHKQGGSEAFF. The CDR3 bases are TGTGCCACCAGTGACCATAAACAGGGAGGGTCTGAAGCTTTCTTT.

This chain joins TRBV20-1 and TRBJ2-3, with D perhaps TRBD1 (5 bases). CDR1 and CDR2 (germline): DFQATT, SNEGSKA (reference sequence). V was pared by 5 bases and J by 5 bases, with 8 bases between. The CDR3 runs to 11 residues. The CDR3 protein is CSAGRGDTQYF. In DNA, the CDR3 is TGCAGTGCTGGAAGGGGAGATACGCAGTATTTT.

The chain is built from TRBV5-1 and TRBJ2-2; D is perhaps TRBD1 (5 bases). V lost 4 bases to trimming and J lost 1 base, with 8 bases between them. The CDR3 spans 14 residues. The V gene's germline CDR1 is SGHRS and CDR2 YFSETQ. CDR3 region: CASSLQGNTGELFF. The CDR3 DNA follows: TGCGCCAGCAGCCTGCAGGGGAACACCGGGGAGCTGTTTTTT.

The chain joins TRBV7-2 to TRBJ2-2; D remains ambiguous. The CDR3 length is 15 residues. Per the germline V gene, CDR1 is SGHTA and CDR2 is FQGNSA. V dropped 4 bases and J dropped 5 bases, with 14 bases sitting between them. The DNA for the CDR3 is TGTGCCAGCAGCTCGCAATCCGCTGGAACCGGGGAGCTGTTTTTT. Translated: CASSSQSAGTGELFF.

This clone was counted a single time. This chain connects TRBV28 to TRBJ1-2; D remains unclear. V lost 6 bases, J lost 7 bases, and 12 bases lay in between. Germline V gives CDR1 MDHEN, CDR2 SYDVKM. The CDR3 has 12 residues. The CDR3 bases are TGTGCCAGCAGCCTGGAAGGGTCTGGCTACACCTTC. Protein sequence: CASSLEGSGYTF.